A single sample is the source of the 31 T cell receptor beta chains below, sequenced in a study of blood T cell repertoires in COVID-19. Measured with immunoSEQ multiplex PCR; TCRdb has only the in-frame clones, and not every one. The data show about 240,000 clones, with more than 85% seen just once and 8.8% held by the top ten. The sample consisted of PBMCs or T cells enriched from blood (not recorded which). The receptors derive from a man aged 35-49 years who had recovered from COVID-19.

The rearrangement links TRBV7-2 to TRBJ1-4; D possibly corresponds to TRBD1 (5 bases). With 5 bases removed from V and 15 bases from J, the gap between germline ends came to 25 bases. The germline gives CDR1 SGHTA, CDR2 FQGNSA. The CDR3 has 15 residues. The CDR3 bases are TGTGCCAGCAGCCCGGGACGGTCGGGGTGGGGACTAATGTTTTTT. Amino acid sequence: CASSPGRSGWGLMFF.

The chain is built from TRBV2 and TRBJ2-3, with TRBD1 as a possible D gene (6 bases). Trimming left V 2 bases short and J 0 bases short, with 15 bases between. The CDR3 length is 17 residues. Germline V gives CDR1 SNHLY, CDR2 FYNNEI. As DNA, the CDR3 is TGTGCCAGCAGTGAATCCCTCGACAGGACAAGCACAGATACGCAGTATTTT. It encodes CASSESLDRTSTDTQYF.

The rearrangement links TRBV2 to TRBJ1-6; tentative D call: TRBD1 (5 bases). V lost 7 bases to trimming and J lost 6 bases, with 13 bases between them. Germline-derived CDR1 and CDR2 are SNHLY and FYNNEI. CDR3 length equals 14 residues. CDR3 loop: CASTHPDSNSPLHF. In nucleotides, the CDR3 is TGTGCCAGCACCCATCCAGACAGTAATTCACCCCTCCACTTT.

The V gene is TRBV25-1, the J gene TRBJ2-7, with D perhaps TRBD2 (5 bases). This CDR3 comprises 13 residues. The V end was cut by 7 bases, the J end by 9 bases, with 19 bases between. Germline V gene data show CDR1 as MGHDK and CDR2 as SYGVNS. The CDR3 protein is CASTGTHDEGQYF. CDR3 DNA: TGTGCCAGCACCGGCACCCACGATGAGGGGCAGTACTTC.

The CDR3 sequence: CASSVPGWGYTF. CDR3 nucleotide sequence: TGTGCCAGCAGCGTACCCGGGTGGGGCTACACCTTC. The chain joins TRBV9 to TRBJ1-2; D not certain. The V end was cut by 1 base, the J end by 8 bases, with 9 bases between. The CDR3 spans 12 residues. The germline gives CDR1 SGDLS, CDR2 YYNGEE.

This clone was seen once. The chain employs TRBV27 and TRBJ2-3, with TRBD2 identical over 12 bases. Per germline, CDR1 MNHEY and CDR2 SMNVEV (reference sequence). V trimming: 6 bases; J trimming: 0 bases; junction bases outside the gene matches: 7. The CDR3 loop spans 17 amino acids. CDR3 amino acids: CASRLAGGLLSTDTQYF. The DNA for the CDR3 is TGTGCCAGCAGACTAGCGGGAGGCCTTCTTAGCACAGATACGCAGTATTTT.

The V gene is TRBV7-9, the J gene TRBJ2-3; TRBD1 matches at 7 bases. The CDR3 spans 14 residues. The ends lost 1 base at V and 8 bases at J; junction bases unmatched: 6. From germline, CDR1 is SEHNR and CDR2 FQNEAQ (reference sequence). Written as DNA, the CDR3 is TGTGCCAGCAGCTTAGAGACAGGGTTCAGTACGCAGTATTTT. Translated: CASSLETGFSTQYF.

V is TRBV18 and J is TRBJ1-1; D gene unclear. Germline CDR1 KGHSH, CDR2 LQKENI. This CDR3 has 15 residues. Trimming took 6 bases from V and 2 from J, leaving 16 bases between them. The CDR3 nucleotides are TGTGCCAGCTCCTACGGGGAGACCCTAAACACTGAAGCTTTCTTT. Translating it yields CASSYGETLNTEAFF.

The chain is built from TRBV3-1 (or the pseudogene TRBV3-2) and TRBJ2-1, with D possibly TRBD1 on 6 matching bases. CDR1 and CDR2 from the germline V gene are LGHDT and YNNKEL (reference sequence). The ends were cut back, 0 bases at V and 4 bases at J, with 19 bases in the middle. The CDR3 length is 18 residues. The chain's CDR3 is CASSQERWDTLPYNEQFF. Here the CDR3 DNA reads TGTGCCAGCAGCCAAGAAAGGTGGGACACCCTCCCTTACAATGAGCAGTTCTTC.

This chain connects TRBV2 to TRBJ2-7, with TRBD1 identical over 7 bases. The V gene's germline CDR1 is SNHLY and CDR2 FYNNEI. V trimming: 10 bases; J trimming: 0 bases; junction bases outside the gene matches: 15. The CDR3 sequence is 16 residues long. CDR3 region: CATAGGIGLSSYEQYF. The CDR3 nucleotides read TGTGCCACCGCAGGGGGTATAGGACTGAGCTCCTACGAGCAGTACTTC.

The genes are TRBV2 and TRBJ2-1; 8 bases are shared with TRBD2. Losses at the gene ends were 8 bases for V and 4 bases for J; bases not matched to a gene: 10. The CDR3 runs to 15 residues. Germline V gives CDR1 SNHLY, CDR2 FYNNEI. CDR3 coding DNA: TGTGCCAGCGTGGCTAGCGGGCCATATTACAATGAGCAGTTCTTC. It encodes CASVASGPYYNEQFF.

The chain carries TRBV5-1 and TRBJ2-3; 8 bases match TRBD1. This CDR3 is built from 14 residues. V dropped 5 bases and J dropped 3; count of bases not matched to a gene: 5. CDR1 is SGHRS, CDR2 YFSETQ, per germline. The DNA of the CDR3 is TGCGCCAGCAGATTGACAGGGGAAACAGATACGCAGTATTTT. Translated: CASRLTGETDTQYF.

This chain connects TRBV7-2 to TRBJ1-5; 7 nucleotides align to TRBD1. CDR1 is SGHTA and CDR2 is FQGNSA in the germline V gene. CDR3 length: 13 residues. V dropped 10 bases and J dropped 0; count of bases not matched to a gene: 3. The CDR3 region is CAIQGNSNQPQHF. The CDR3 nucleotides read TGTGCCATACAGGGGAATAGCAATCAGCCCCAGCATTTT.

This clone has just one count. The V gene is TRBV2, the J gene TRBJ2-5, with TRBD1 matching over 9 bases. Germline V gene sequence: CDR1 SNHLY, CDR2 FYNNEI. The J segment lost 7 bases and the V segment lost 7 bases, leaving 7 bases of the junction unmatched. The CDR3 contains 13 residues. In nucleotides, the CDR3 is TGTGCCAGCACCGAGGCGGACAGGGGGACCCAGTACTTC. Translated: CASTEADRGTQYF.

The chain carries TRBV10-2 and TRBJ2-1, with TRBD2 identical over 11 bases. Trimming cost V 6 bases and J 4 bases; bases outside gene matches: 5. This CDR3 is 15 amino acids long. Looked up from germline, CDR1 is WSHSY and CDR2 is SAAADI. The chain's CDR3 is CASSVTSGGYNEQFF. CDR3 sequence (DNA): TGCGCCAGCAGCGTTACTAGCGGGGGATACAATGAGCAGTTCTTC.

This chain links TRBV5-1 with TRBJ1-6, with 7 bases identical to TRBD1. With V trimmed by 0 bases and J by 7 bases, 7 bases remained unmatched. The CDR3 runs 16 residues. Germline values: CDR1 SGHRS, CDR2 YFSETQ. The CDR3 protein is CASSLETGFRNSPLHF. CDR3 DNA: TGCGCCAGCAGCTTGGAGACAGGGTTCAGGAATTCACCCCTCCACTTT.

The chain links TRBV4-1 to TRBJ2-1; 12 nucleotides agree with TRBD2. In germline, CDR1 is MGHRA, CDR2 YSYEKL. The CDR3 totals 17 residues. With 1 base clipped from V and 8 bases from J, the junction kept 9 bases outside the gene matches. As DNA, the CDR3 is TGCGCCAGCAGCCAAGGGCTAGCGGGGGGGCCGGTCGATGAGCAGTTCTTC. Residues: CASSQGLAGGPVDEQFF.

The chain joins TRBV7-2 to TRBJ2-1; D is possibly TRBD2 (7 bases). The CDR3 totals 16 residues. Germline assignment: CDR1 SGHTA and CDR2 FQGNSA. The V gene lost 5 bases and the J gene lost 7 bases, with 21 bases spanning the gap. The CDR3 region is CASSKEGGRRRNEQFF. As DNA, the CDR3 is TGTGCCAGCAGCAAAGAGGGGGGGCGCAGGAGAAATGAGCAGTTCTTC.

The chain couples TRBV3-1 (or the pseudogene TRBV3-2) to TRBJ1-1, with D possibly TRBD1 on 5 matching bases. Trimming took 3 bases from V and 1 from J, leaving 9 bases between them. The germline V gene encodes CDR1 LGHDT and CDR2 YNNKEL (reference sequence). This CDR3 comprises 14 residues. The CDR3 loop reads CASSQYRGNTEAFF. The CDR3 nucleotides are TGTGCCAGCAGCCAGTATAGGGGGAACACTGAAGCTTTCTTT.

V is TRBV30 and J is TRBJ2-7; the match to TRBD1 covers 8 bases. V gave up 7 bases and J gave up 2 bases; unmatched junction bases: 10. CDR1 is GTSNPN, CDR2 SVGIG, per germline (reference sequence). This CDR3 is 14 amino acids long. CDR3 DNA sequence: TGTGCCTCATCAGGACAGGGCAGTCCCTACGAGCAGTACTTC. Protein product: CASSGQGSPYEQYF.

The V call is TRBV3-1 (or the pseudogene TRBV3-2), the J call TRBJ1-2; 7 positions agree with TRBD1. The CDR3 extends over 17 amino acids. Germline V CDR1 and CDR2: LGHDT, YNNKEL (reference sequence). J lost 4 bases, V lost 4 bases, and 15 bases had no gene match. The CDR3 spells CASSPRTQGESRYGYTF. CDR3 sequence (DNA): TGTGCCAGCAGCCCGAGGACGCAGGGGGAGTCTCGCTATGGCTACACCTTC.

The chain combines TRBV27 with TRBJ1-2; 10 nucleotides agree with TRBD1. The germline V gene has CDR1 MNHEY and CDR2 SMNVEV (reference sequence). This CDR3 region has 15 residues. Germline trimming cut 6 bases from V and 3 bases from J; bases unmatched to any gene: 7. The CDR3 is CASRVWGTGDYGYTF. CDR3 coding DNA: TGTGCCAGCAGGGTCTGGGGGACAGGGGACTATGGCTACACCTTC.

The V and J genes are TRBV24-1 and TRBJ2-7; possible D gene TRBD1, 6 bases. Germline values: CDR1 KGHDR, CDR2 SFDVKD. There are 15 residues in the CDR3. The V and J ends lost 1 base and 2 bases respectively, with 11 bases between them. CDR3 amino acids: CATSDFTGTTYEQYF. CDR3 nucleotides: TGTGCCACCAGTGATTTTACAGGGACCACCTACGAGCAGTACTTC.

The chain carries TRBV7-6 and TRBJ1-5; tentatively, D is TRBD1 (5 bases). Germline V CDR1 and CDR2: SGHVS, FNYEAQ. Between the trimmed V and J ends, which lost 1 base and 0 bases, there was a span of 10 bases. CDR3 length: 16 amino acids. CDR3: CASSLGNRNSNQPQHF. For the CDR3, the DNA is TGTGCCAGCAGCTTAGGAAACAGGAATAGCAATCAGCCCCAGCATTTT.

CDR3 sequence: CASSLGRRETEAFF. CDR3 in DNA: TGTGCCAGCAGCTTAGGGAGGAGAGAAACTGAAGCTTTCTTT. The chain is built from TRBV7-6 and TRBJ1-1, with D hard to call. V was trimmed by 1 base and J by 5 bases, leaving 11 bases between them. The CDR3 is 14 residues long. Germline lookup yields CDR1 SGHVS and CDR2 FNYEAQ.

The chain couples TRBV28 to TRBJ2-1, with D unclear. V gave up 4 bases and J gave up 0 bases, with 16 bases separating them. CDR3 length equals 17 residues. Germline V gene sequence: CDR1 MDHEN, CDR2 SYDVKM. The CDR3 nucleotides are TGTGCCAGCAGTTCCTTAGCCGGCGGTAGCTCCTACAATGAGCAGTTCTTC. It encodes CASSSLAGGSSYNEQFF.

The V gene is TRBV27, the J gene TRBJ2-1; D may be TRBD2 (7 bases). V dropped 3 bases and J dropped 3 bases, with 12 bases sitting between them. Germline V CDR1 and CDR2: MNHEY, SMNVEV (reference sequence). CDR3 length: 15 amino acids. CDR3: CASSLGGPIYNEQFF. The CDR3 region has the DNA TGTGCCAGCAGTTTGGGGGGGCCGATCTACAATGAGCAGTTCTTC.

The chain joins TRBV6-2 or TRBV6-3 to TRBJ2-1, with a weak D call TRBD2 (6 bases). The CDR3 runs to 15 residues. Germline V gene lookup returns CDR1 MNHEY and CDR2 SVGEGT. V gave up 6 bases and J gave up 6 bases, with 18 bases separating them. In nucleotides, the CDR3 is TGTGCCAGCAGCGGAAATCCAGAGACTAGCAATGAGCAGTTCTTC. Residues: CASSGNPETSNEQFF.

This chain joins TRBV3-1 (or the pseudogene TRBV3-2) and TRBJ2-6, with D maybe TRBD1 (6 bases). Trimming removed 3 bases at V and 0 bases at J, with 9 bases between. Looked up from germline, CDR1 is LGHDT and CDR2 is YNNKEL (reference sequence). CDR3 size: 16 residues. The CDR3 bases are TGTGCCAGCAGCCAGGGACATCTCTCTGGGGCCAACGTCCTGACTTTC. The encoded protein is CASSQGHLSGANVLTF.

The rearrangement links TRBV7-2 to TRBJ2-3; 12 nucleotides line up with TRBD1. The CDR3 spans 17 residues. After removal of 5 bases from V and 4 bases from J, the junction contained 10 bases not matched to a gene. From germline, CDR1 is SGHTA and CDR2 FQGNSA. CDR3 protein: CASSLRGQGAFPDTQYF. CDR3 in DNA: TGTGCCAGCAGCCTACGGGGACAGGGGGCATTCCCAGATACGCAGTATTTT. The variable domain in full, with the rest retrieved from reference TRBV7-2 and TRBJ2-3, is GAGVSQSPSNKVTEKGKDVELRCDPISGHTALYWYRQSLGQGLEFLIYFQGNSAPDKSGLPSDRFSAERTGGSVSTLTIQRTQQEDSAVYLCASSLRGQGAFPDTQYFGPGTRLTVL.

The chain carries TRBV5-8 and TRBJ1-3; D remains ambiguous. The germline gives CDR1 SGHTS, CDR2 YDEGEE. The CDR3 contains 15 residues. Trimming removed 4 bases from V and 0 bases from J, with 11 bases in between. The CDR3 DNA sequence: TGTGCCAGCAGCCTCGGGGTGGGCTCTGGAAACACCATATATTTT. This gives the protein CASSLGVGSGNTIYF.